This is a list of T cell receptor beta chains from one sample in a study of radiation and T cells in renal cell carcinoma. Profiling relied on immunoSEQ multiplex PCR, and the TCRdb table lists in-frame clones only, not all of them. Counted here are roughly 12,000 clones, less than 70% occurring once; the ten biggest clones make up 15% to 20%. The specimen comprised tumor tissue, sampled from a patient whose treatment was nephrectomy without radiotherapy. These receptors all come from a woman aged 80 or older with renal cell carcinoma. The CDR3 runs from the conserved cysteine through the conserved F or W. A D gene is named only where the DNA matches it firmly. Rows give clone size only sometimes, using once, few, many, or a class for an expanded clone.

clone size: .
V gene: TRBV6-4
J gene: TRBJ2-1
D gene: TRBD2
CDR3 DNA: TGTGCCAGCAGCCTAGCGGGGGGGGGCAATGAGCAGTTCTTC
CDR3 protein: CASSLAGGGNEQFF

clone size: .
V gene: TRBV6-5
J gene: TRBJ1-1
D gene: .
CDR3 DNA: TGTGCCAGCAGTTCCAGAGCGACTGAAGCTTTCTTT
CDR3 protein: CASSSRATEAFF

clone size: few
V gene: TRBV19
J gene: TRBJ2-2
D gene: TRBD1
CDR3 DNA: TGTGCCAGTAGTAGCCGACAGGGGACCGGGGAGCTGTTTTTT
CDR3 protein: CASSSRQGTGELFF

clone size: few
V gene: TRBV7-9
J gene: TRBJ2-2
D gene: TRBD2
CDR3 DNA: TGTGCCAGCAGCCTCACACTAGCGGAGGGGGAGCTGTTTTTT
CDR3 protein: CASSLTLAEGELFF

clone size: .
V gene: TRBV14
J gene: TRBJ2-1
D gene: .
CDR3 DNA: TGTGCCAGCAAAAAAGCGGGTGGCGGTGTCTACAATGAGCAGTTCTTC
CDR3 protein: CASKKAGGGVYNEQFF

clone size: .
V gene: TRBV5-1
J gene: TRBJ1-2
D gene: .
CDR3 DNA: TGCGCCAGCAGCCCTTCAACAGGGACGGGCTATGGCTACACCTTC
CDR3 protein: CASSPSTGTGYGYTF

clone size: .
V gene: TRBV7-2
J gene: TRBJ2-5
D gene: TRBD1
CDR3 DNA: TGTGCCAGCAGCCAGGGGGTAGACCAAGAGACCCAGTACTTC
CDR3 protein: CASSQGVDQETQYF

clone size: .
V gene: TRBV6-5
J gene: TRBJ2-1
D gene: TRBD1
CDR3 DNA: TGTGCCAGCAGACGACCGACAGGGGGCTTTCATGAGCAGTTCTTC
CDR3 protein: CASRRPTGGFHEQFF

clone size: .
V gene: TRBV5-8
J gene: TRBJ2-3
D gene: .
CDR3 DNA: TGTGCCAGCAGCTTGAGGGCCCGGGGAGAGGATACGCAGTATTTT
CDR3 protein: CASSLRARGEDTQYF

clone size: .
V gene: TRBV25-1
J gene: TRBJ2-7
D gene: .
CDR3 DNA: TGTGCCAGCAGTGCGACAGGCTGGGATTCCGAGCAGTACTTC
CDR3 protein: CASSATGWDSEQYF

clone size: .
V gene: TRBV27
J gene: TRBJ1-6
D gene: TRBD1
CDR3 DNA: TGTGCCAGCAGGGGACAGAGCGCCAATTCACCCCTCCACTTT
CDR3 protein: CASRGQSANSPLHF

clone size: .
V gene: TRBV28
J gene: TRBJ1-6
D gene: TRBD1
CDR3 DNA: TGTGCCAGCAGTCCCTCTGGACAGGGTCATTCACCCCTCCACTTT
CDR3 protein: CASSPSGQGHSPLHF

clone size: .
V gene: TRBV2
J gene: TRBJ1-2
D gene: .
CDR3 DNA: TGTGCCAGCAAACGACAGGAAATCGGCTACACCTTC
CDR3 protein: CASKRQEIGYTF

clone size: once
V gene: TRBV7-2
J gene: TRBJ2-7
D gene: .
CDR3 DNA: TGTGCCAGCAGCTCGTACCTAAAGACCTACGAGCAGTACTTC
CDR3 protein: CASSSYLKTYEQYF